These 13 T cell receptor beta chains were sequenced from one sample in a study of blood T cell repertoires in COVID-19. Method: immunoSEQ multiplex PCR; TCRdb's copy keeps in-frame clones and lacks some. Here the sample spans a few hundred thousand clones, 85% to 90% being singletons. Sequencing used peripheral blood. The receptors here all came from a man aged 55 to 70 with acute or convalescent COVID-19.

This sequence joins TRBV4-3 and TRBJ2-7; TRBD1 is a possible D gene (5 bases). Trimming removed 4 bases at V and 0 bases at J, with 7 bases between. The CDR3 runs 13 residues. The germline gives CDR1 LGHNA, CDR2 YSLEER. CDR3 loop: CASSPGHSYEQYF. The CDR3 nucleotides read TGCGCCAGCAGCCCCGGACACTCCTACGAGCAGTACTTC.

The V and J genes are TRBV21-1 and TRBJ2-7; TRBD1, the table's D call, lacks a check against the DNA. TRBV21-1 is a pseudogene. The CDR3 is 14 amino acids. The CDR3 protein is CASSKAGHSYEQYF. Written as DNA, the CDR3 is TGTGCCAGCAGCAAAGCCGGACACTCCTACGAGCAGTACTTC.

The chain recombines TRBV6-2 or TRBV6-3 with TRBJ2-2; 10 nucleotides match TRBD2. Germline V gene sequence: CDR1 MNHEY, CDR2 SVGEGT. This CDR3 is built from 17 residues. Trimming at V came to 0 bases and at J to 1 base, leaving 2 bases not matched to a gene. The DNA for the CDR3 is TGTGCCAGCAGTTACTCAAGCGGGAGGGGGAACACCGGGGAGCTGTTTTTT. Translating gives CASSYSSGRGNTGELFF.

A single count supports this clone. This rearrangement joins TRBV9 to TRBJ1-5; 7 bases are a match to TRBD1. Germline V lookup: CDR1 SGDLS, CDR2 YYNGEE. V dropped 4 bases and J dropped 1; count of bases not matched to a gene: 2. This CDR3 is 14 amino acids long. CDR3: CASSQGQSNQPQHF. CDR3 bases: TGTGCCAGCAGCCAGGGACAGAGCAATCAGCCCCAGCATTTT. Full variable domain (remainder filled in from reference TRBV9 and TRBJ1-5): DSGVTQTPKHLITATGQRVTLRCSPRSGDLSVYWYQQSLDQGLQFLIQYYNGEERAKGNILERFSAQQFPDLHSELNLSSLELGDSALYFCASSQGQSNQPQHFGDGTRLSIL.

The chain links TRBV9 to TRBJ2-1; TRBD2 matches 10 bases. There are 15 residues in the CDR3. Germline V CDR1 and CDR2: SGDLS, YYNGEE. With 4 bases clipped from V and 7 bases from J, the junction kept 8 bases outside the gene matches. The CDR3 loop is CASSPRGSGRNEQFF. Written as DNA, the CDR3 is TGTGCCAGCAGCCCCCGGGGTAGCGGGAGGAATGAGCAGTTCTTC.

The V call is TRBV4-1, the J call TRBJ2-1; TRBD2 agrees at 8 bases. V lost 1 base, J lost 0 bases, and 20 bases stayed unmatched. The CDR3 covers 22 residues. Germline CDR1 reads MGHRA; CDR2 reads YSYEKL. The CDR3 DNA reads TGCGCCAGCAGCCAAGGTTCCTTACTGCGGGAGGTCCCCCCGAGCTCCTACAATGAGCAGTTCTTC. The encoded protein is CASSQGSLLREVPPSSYNEQFF.

As regards this clone: The sample contains more than one DNA sequence encoding this CDR3. The chain is built from TRBV11-3 and TRBJ2-5; D may be TRBD2 (5 bases). This CDR3 is built from 14 residues. Germline assignment: CDR1 SGHNT and CDR2 YENEEA. Trimming took off 1 base at V and 5 bases at J, with 11 bases between the two ends. The CDR3 region has the DNA TGTGCCAGCAGCTTAGGCGGACTGCCGGAGACCCAGTACTTC. It encodes CASSLGGLPETQYF.

The genes are TRBV11-3 and TRBJ2-1; the D gene is possibly TRBD1 (5 bases). The CDR3 covers 15 residues. V dropped 7 bases and J dropped 2 bases, with 15 bases sitting between them. The germline CDR1 and CDR2 sequences are SGHNT and YENEEA. The CDR3 region is CASMPRGAPYNEQFF. The CDR3 DNA reads TGTGCCAGCATGCCGCGTGGGGCGCCCTACAATGAGCAGTTCTTC. The full variable domain, with the rest looked up from reference TRBV11-3 and TRBJ2-1, is EAGVVQSPRYKIIEKKQPVAFWCNPISGHNTLYWYLQNLGQGPELLIRYENEEAVDDSQLPKDRFSAERLKGVDSTLKIQPAELGDSAVYLCASMPRGAPYNEQFFGPGTRLTVL.

In regard to this clone: This sample also contains other DNA sequences that code for the same CDR3. The genes are TRBV28 and TRBJ2-3, with D perhaps matching TRBD2 (5 bases). There are 15 residues in the CDR3. Trimming removed 3 bases from V and 0 bases from J, with 10 bases in between. Germline lookup yields CDR1 MDHEN and CDR2 SYDVKM. As DNA, the CDR3 is TGTGCCAGCAGTTTGGCGGGCGCAAGCACAGATACGCAGTATTTT. Protein product: CASSLAGASTDTQYF. The variable domain in full, with the rest retrieved from reference TRBV28 and TRBJ2-3, is DVKVTQSSRYLVKRTGEKVFLECVQDMDHENMFWYRQDPGLGLRLIYFSYDVKMKEKGDIPEGYSVSREKKERFSLILESASTNQTSMYLCASSLAGASTDTQYFGPGTRLTVL.

The chain recombines TRBV18 with TRBJ1-4, with 8 positions matching TRBD1. Per the germline V gene, CDR1 is KGHSH and CDR2 is LQKENI. Germline trimming cut 3 bases from V and 0 bases from J; bases unmatched to any gene: 6. CDR3 length equals 17 residues. CDR3 region: CASSPSPQGATNEKLFF. In DNA, the CDR3 is TGTGCCAGCTCACCTAGCCCACAGGGGGCAACTAATGAAAAACTGTTTTTT.

The chain links TRBV6-5 to TRBJ2-7, with a weak D call TRBD1 (6 bases). CDR1 MNHEY and CDR2 SVGAGI come from the germline V gene. V lost 8 bases, J lost 0 bases, and 14 bases lay in between. This CDR3 is built from 14 residues. The DNA for the CDR3 is TGTGCCAGCTCTCTGGGGGCCTACTCCTACGAGCAGTACTTC. It encodes CASSLGAYSYEQYF.

In the case of this clone: The junction shows a germline mismatch at one end, possibly a read error. This chain connects TRBV7-7 to TRBJ2-3; TRBD1 agrees at 7 bases. Per the germline V gene, CDR1 is SSHAT and CDR2 is FNYEAQ (reference sequence). This CDR3 spans 15 amino acids. CDR3 residues: CASSLGDRESDTQYF. The CDR3 DNA follows: TGTGCTAGCAGCTTAGGGGACAGAGAATCGGATACGCAGTATTTT.

The chain carries TRBV6-6 and TRBJ1-6, with a weak D call TRBD1 (5 bases). Germline V CDR1 and CDR2: MNHNY, SVGAGI (reference sequence). Trimming took off 7 bases at V and 14 bases at J, with 27 bases between the two ends. This CDR3 has 16 residues. The CDR3 DNA is TGTGCCAGCAAGAGGGGCGGCGGGGTGAACCAGGGAGCCCTCCACTTT. It is translated as CASKRGGGVNQGALHF.